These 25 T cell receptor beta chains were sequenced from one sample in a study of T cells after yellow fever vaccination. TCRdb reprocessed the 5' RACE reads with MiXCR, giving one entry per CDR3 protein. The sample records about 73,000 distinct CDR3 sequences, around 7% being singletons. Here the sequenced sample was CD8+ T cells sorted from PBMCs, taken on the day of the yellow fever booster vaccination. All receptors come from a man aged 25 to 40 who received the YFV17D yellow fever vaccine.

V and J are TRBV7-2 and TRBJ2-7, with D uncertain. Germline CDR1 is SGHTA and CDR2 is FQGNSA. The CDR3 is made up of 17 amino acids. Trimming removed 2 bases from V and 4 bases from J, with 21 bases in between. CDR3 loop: CASSLSTGRMKVYEQYF. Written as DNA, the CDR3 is TGTGCCAGCAGCTTAAGTACCGGCAGGATGAAAGTGTACGAGCAGTACTTC.

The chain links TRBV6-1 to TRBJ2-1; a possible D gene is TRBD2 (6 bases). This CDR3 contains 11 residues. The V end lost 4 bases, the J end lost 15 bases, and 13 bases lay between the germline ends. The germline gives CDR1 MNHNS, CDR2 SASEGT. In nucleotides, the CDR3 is TGTGCCAGCAGTGTCCGCGGGATTAGGTTCTTC. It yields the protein CASSVRGIRFF.

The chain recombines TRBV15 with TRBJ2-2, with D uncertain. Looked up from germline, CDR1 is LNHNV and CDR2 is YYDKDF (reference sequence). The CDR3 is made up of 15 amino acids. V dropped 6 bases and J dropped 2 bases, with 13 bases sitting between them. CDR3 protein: CATSHTRFNTGELFF. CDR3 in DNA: TGTGCCACCAGTCACACGCGGTTTAACACCGGGGAGCTGTTTTTT. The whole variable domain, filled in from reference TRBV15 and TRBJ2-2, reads DAMVIQNPRYQVTQFGKPVTLSCSQTLNHNVMYWYQQKSSQAPKLLFHYYDKDFNNEADTPDNFQSRRPNTSFCFLDIRSPGLGDTAMYLCATSHTRFNTGELFFGEGSRLTVL.

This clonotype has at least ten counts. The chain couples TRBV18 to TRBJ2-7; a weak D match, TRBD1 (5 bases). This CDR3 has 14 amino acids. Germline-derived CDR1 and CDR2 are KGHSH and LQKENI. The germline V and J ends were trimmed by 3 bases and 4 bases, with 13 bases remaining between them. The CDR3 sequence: CASSPLDTHYEQYF. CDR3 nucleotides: TGTGCCAGCTCACCCCTGGACACACATTACGAGCAGTACTTC. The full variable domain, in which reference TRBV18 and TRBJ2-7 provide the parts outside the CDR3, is NAGVMQNPRHLVRRRGQEARLRCSPMKGHSHVYWYRQLPEEGLKFMVYLQKENIIDESGMPKERFSAEFPKEGPSILRIQQVVRGDSAAYFCASSPLDTHYEQYFGPGTRLTVT.

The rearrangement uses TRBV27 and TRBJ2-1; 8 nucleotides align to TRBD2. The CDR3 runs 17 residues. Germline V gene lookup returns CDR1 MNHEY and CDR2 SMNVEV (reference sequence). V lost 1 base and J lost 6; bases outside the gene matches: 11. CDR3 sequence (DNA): TGTGCCAGCAGTTTATTGTTAGCCCGGGAGGGTCTCAATGAGCAGTTCTTC. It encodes CASSLLLAREGLNEQFF.

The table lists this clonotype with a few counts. Written as DNA, the CDR3 is TGCAGTGCTAGAGATAGGGAGGCTAAAAACGAGCAGTACTTC. Translation: CSARDREAKNEQYF. The chain employs TRBV20-1 and TRBJ2-7, with a possible D match to TRBD2 (6 bases). The CDR3 is 14 amino acids. V lost 0 bases, J lost 5 bases, and 14 bases lay in between. Germline-derived CDR1 and CDR2 are DFQATT and SNEGSKA (reference sequence).

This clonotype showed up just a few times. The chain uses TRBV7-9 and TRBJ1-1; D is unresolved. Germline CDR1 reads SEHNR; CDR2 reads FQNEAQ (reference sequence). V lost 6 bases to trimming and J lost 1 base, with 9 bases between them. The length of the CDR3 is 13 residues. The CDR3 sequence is CASSLWGNTEAFF. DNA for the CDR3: TGTGCCAGCAGTCTGTGGGGGAACACTGAAGCTTTCTTT.

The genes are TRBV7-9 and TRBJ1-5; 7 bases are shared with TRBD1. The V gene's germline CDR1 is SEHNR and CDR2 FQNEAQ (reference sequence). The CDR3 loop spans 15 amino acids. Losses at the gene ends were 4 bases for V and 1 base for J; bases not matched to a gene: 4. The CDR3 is CASSSEGASNQPQHF. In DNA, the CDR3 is TGTGCCAGCAGCTCGGAGGGGGCGAGCAATCAGCCCCAGCATTTT.

CDR3 protein: CASRLEGGNEQFF. In DNA, the CDR3 is TGTGCCAGCAGACTTGAGGGGGGCAATGAGCAGTTCTTC. The chain has TRBV7-3 and TRBJ2-1; D possibly matches TRBD1 or TRBD2 (6 bases each). V lost 6 bases, J lost 6 bases, and 12 bases lay in between. CDR3 length equals 13 residues. The germline V gene encodes CDR1 SGHTA and CDR2 FQGTGA.

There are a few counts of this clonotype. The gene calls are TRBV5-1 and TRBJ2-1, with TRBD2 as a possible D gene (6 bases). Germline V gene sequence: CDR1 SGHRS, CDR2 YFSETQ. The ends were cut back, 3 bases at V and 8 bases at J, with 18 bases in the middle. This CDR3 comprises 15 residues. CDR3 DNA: TGCGCCAGCAGCTCCACCCCCCTAGCGATATATGAGCAGTTCTTC. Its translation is CASSSTPLAIYEQFF.

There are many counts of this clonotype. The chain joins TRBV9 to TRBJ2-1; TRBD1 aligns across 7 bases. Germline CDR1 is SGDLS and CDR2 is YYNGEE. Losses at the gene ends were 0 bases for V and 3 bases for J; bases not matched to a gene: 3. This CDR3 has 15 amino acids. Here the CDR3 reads CASSVAGQIYNEQFF. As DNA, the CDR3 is TGTGCCAGCAGCGTAGCGGGACAGATCTACAATGAGCAGTTCTTC.

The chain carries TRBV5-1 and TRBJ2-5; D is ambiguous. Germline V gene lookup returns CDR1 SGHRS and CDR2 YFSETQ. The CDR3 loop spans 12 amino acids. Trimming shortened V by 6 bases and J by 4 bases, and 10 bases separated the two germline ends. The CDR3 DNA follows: TGCGCCAGCACCTACCCCGGAGAGACCCAGTACTTC. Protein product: CASTYPGETQYF. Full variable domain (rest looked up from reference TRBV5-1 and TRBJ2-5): KAGVTQTPRYLIKTRGQQVTLSCSPISGHRSVSWYQQTPGQGLQFLFEYFSETQRNKGNFPGRFSGRQFSNSRSEMNVSTLELGDSALYLCASTYPGETQYFGPGTRLLVL.

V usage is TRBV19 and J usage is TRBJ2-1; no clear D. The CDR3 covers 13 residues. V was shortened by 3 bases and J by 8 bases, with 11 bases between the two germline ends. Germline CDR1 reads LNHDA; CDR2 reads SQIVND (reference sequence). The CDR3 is CASSMLGFDEQFF. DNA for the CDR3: TGTGCCAGTAGTATGTTAGGTTTCGATGAGCAGTTCTTC.

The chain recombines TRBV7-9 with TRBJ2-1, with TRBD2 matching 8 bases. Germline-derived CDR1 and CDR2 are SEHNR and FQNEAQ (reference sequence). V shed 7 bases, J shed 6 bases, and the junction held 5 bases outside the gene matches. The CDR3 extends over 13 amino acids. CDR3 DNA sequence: TGTGCCAGCACCCGAACTAGCGGCAATGAGCAGTTCTTC. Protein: CASTRTSGNEQFF.

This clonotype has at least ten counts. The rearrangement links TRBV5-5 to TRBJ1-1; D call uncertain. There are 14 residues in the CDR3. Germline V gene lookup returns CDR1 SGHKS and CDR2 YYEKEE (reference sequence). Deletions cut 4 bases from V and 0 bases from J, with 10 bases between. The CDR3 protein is CASSTQLLNTEAFF. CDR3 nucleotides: TGTGCCAGCAGCACCCAGCTACTGAACACTGAAGCTTTCTTT.

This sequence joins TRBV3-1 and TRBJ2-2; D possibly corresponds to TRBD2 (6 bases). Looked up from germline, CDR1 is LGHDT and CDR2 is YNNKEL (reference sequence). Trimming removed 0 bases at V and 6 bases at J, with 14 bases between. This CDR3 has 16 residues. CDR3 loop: CASSQEREVLSGELFF. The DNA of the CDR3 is TGTGCCAGCAGCCAAGAAAGGGAGGTATTGTCCGGGGAGCTGTTTTTT. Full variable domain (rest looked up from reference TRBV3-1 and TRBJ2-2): DTAVSQTPKYLVTQMGNDKSIKCEQNLGHDTMYWYKQDSKKFLKIMFSYNNKELIINETVPNRFSPKSPDKAHLNLHINSLELGDSAVYFCASSQEREVLSGELFFGEGSRLTVL.

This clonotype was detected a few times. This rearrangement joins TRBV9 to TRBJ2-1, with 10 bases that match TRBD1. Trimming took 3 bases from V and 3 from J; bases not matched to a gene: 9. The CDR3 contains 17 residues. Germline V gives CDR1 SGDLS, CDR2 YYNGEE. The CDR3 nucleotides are TGTGCCAGCAGCGAAAGGGGGACAGGGGTGTTCTACAATGAGCAGTTCTTC. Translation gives CASSERGTGVFYNEQFF.

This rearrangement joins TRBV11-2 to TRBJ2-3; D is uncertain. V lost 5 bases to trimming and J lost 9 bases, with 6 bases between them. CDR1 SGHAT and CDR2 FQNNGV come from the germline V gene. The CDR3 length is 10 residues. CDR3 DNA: TGTGCCAGCAGCCGTATCACGCAGTATTTT. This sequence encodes CASSRITQYF. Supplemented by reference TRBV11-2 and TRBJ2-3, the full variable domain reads EAGVAQSPRYKIIEKRQSVAFWCNPISGHATLYWYQQILGQGPKLLIQFQNNGVVDDSQLPKDRFSAERLKGVDSTLKIQPAKLEDSAVYLCASSRITQYFGPGTRLTVL.

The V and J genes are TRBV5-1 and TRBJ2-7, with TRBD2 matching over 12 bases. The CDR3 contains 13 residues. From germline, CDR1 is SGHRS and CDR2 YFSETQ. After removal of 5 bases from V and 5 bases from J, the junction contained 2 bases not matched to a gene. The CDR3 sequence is CASRTSGGDEQYF. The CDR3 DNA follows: TGCGCCAGCAGGACTAGCGGGGGTGACGAGCAGTACTTC. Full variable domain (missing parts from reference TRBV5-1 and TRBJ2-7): KAGVTQTPRYLIKTRGQQVTLSCSPISGHRSVSWYQQTPGQGLQFLFEYFSETQRNKGNFPGRFSGRQFSNSRSEMNVSTLELGDSALYLCASRTSGGDEQYFGPGTRLTVT.

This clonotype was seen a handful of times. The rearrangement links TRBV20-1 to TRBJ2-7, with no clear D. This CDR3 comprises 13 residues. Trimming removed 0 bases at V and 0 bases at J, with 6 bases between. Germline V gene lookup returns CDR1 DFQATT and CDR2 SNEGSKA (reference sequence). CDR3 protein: CSAREPSSYEQYF. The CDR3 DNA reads TGCAGTGCTAGAGAACCTAGCTCCTACGAGCAGTACTTC.

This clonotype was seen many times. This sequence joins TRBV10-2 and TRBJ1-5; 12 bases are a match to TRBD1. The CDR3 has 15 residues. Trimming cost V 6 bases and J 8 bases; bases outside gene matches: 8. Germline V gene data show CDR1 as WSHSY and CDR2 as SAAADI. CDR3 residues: CASSAGTGGAEPQHF. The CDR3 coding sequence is TGCGCCAGCAGCGCCGGGACAGGGGGCGCGGAGCCCCAGCATTTT.

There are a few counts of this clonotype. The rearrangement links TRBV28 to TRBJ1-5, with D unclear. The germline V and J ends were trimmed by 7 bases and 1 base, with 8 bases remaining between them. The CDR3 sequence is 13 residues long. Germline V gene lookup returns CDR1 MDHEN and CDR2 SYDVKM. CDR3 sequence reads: CASTPGSNQPQHF. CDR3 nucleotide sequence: TGTGCCAGCACTCCGGGGAGCAATCAGCCCCAGCATTTT. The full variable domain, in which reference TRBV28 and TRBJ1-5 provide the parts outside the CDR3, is DVKVTQSSRYLVKRTGEKVFLECVQDMDHENMFWYRQDPGLGLRLIYFSYDVKMKEKGDIPEGYSVSREKKERFSLILESASTNQTSMYLCASTPGSNQPQHFGDGTRLSIL.

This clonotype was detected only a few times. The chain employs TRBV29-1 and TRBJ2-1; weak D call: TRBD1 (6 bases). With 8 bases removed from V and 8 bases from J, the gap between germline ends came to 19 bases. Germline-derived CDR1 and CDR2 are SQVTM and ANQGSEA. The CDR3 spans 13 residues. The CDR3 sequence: CSLLRGSGYEQFF. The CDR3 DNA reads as TGCAGCCTCCTCAGGGGTTCCGGCTATGAGCAGTTCTTC.

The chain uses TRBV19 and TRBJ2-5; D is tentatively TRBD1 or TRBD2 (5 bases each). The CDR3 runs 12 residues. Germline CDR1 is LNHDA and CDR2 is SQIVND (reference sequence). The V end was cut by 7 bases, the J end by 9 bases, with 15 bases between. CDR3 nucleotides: TGTGCCAGTATGGGGGACCCTTCGTCCCAGTACTTC. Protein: CASMGDPSSQYF.

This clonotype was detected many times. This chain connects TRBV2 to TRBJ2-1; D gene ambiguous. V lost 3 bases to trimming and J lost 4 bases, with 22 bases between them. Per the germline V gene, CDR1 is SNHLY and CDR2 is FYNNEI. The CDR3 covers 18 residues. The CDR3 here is CASSENPILWAGYNEQFF. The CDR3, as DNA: TGTGCCAGCAGTGAGAACCCTATTCTGTGGGCCGGGTACAATGAGCAGTTCTTC.